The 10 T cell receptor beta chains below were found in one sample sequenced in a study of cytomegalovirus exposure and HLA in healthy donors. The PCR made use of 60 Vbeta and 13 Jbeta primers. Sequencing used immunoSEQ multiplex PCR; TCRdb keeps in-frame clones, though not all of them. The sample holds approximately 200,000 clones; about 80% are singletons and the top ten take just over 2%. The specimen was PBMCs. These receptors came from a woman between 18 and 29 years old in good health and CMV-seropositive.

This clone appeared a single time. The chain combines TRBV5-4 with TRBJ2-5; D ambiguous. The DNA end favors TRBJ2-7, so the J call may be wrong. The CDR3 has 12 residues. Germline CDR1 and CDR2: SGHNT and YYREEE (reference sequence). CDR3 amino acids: CASSLGGYEQYF. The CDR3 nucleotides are TGTGCCAGCAGCTTAGGCGGCTACGAGCAGTACTTC.

In DNA, the CDR3 is TGTGCCATCCAACAGGGCCCCAATGAGCAGTTCTTC. This gives the protein CAIQQGPNEQFF. V and J are TRBV25-1 and TRBJ2-1; tentatively, D is TRBD1 (6 bases). The CDR3 contains 12 residues. CDR1 and CDR2 from the germline V gene are MGHDK and SYGVNS. V was cut by 10 bases and J by 6 bases, with 13 bases left in between.

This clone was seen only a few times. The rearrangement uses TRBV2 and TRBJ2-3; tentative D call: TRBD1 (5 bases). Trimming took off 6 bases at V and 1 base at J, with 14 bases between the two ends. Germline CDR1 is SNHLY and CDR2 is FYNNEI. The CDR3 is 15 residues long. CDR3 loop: CASRDQGYGTDTQYF. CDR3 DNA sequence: TGTGCCAGCAGAGACCAGGGATACGGCACAGATACGCAGTATTTT.

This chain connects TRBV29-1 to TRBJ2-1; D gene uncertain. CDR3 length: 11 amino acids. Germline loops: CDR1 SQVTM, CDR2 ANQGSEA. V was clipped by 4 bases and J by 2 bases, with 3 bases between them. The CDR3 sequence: CSVAAYNEQFF. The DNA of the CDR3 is TGCAGCGTTGCTGCCTACAATGAGCAGTTCTTC.

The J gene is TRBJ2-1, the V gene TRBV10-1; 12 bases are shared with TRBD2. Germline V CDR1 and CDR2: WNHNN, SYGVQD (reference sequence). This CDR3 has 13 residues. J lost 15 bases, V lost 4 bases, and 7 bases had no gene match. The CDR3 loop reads CASSVTSGGHAFF. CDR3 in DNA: TGCGCCAGCAGTGTGACTAGCGGGGGCCATGCGTTCTTC.

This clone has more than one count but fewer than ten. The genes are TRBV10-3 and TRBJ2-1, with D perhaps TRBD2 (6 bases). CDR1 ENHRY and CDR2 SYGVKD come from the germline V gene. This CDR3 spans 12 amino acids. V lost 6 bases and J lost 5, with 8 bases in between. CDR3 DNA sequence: TGTGCCATCAGCGGGGGAAACAATGAGCAGTTCTTC. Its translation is CAISGGNNEQFF.

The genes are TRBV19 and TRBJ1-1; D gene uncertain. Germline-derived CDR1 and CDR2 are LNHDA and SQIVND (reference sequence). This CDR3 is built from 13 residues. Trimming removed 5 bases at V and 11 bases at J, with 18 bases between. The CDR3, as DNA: TGTGCCAGTAGTTCGGCCGGATTGTTGGGCGCTTTCTTT. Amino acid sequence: CASSSAGLLGAFF.

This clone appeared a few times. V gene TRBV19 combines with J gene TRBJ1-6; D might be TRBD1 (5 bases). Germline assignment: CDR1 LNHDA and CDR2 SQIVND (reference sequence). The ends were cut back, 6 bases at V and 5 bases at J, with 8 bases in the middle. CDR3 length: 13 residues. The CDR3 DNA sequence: TGTGCCAGTAGGTCAGGGAATAATTCACCCCTCCACTTT. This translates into CASRSGNNSPLHF. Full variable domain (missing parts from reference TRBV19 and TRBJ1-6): DGGITQSPKYLFRKEGQNVTLSCEQNLNHDAMYWYRQDPGQGLRLIYYSQIVNDFQKGDIAEGYSVSREKKESFPLTVTSAQKNPTAFYLCASRSGNNSPLHFGNGTRLTVT.

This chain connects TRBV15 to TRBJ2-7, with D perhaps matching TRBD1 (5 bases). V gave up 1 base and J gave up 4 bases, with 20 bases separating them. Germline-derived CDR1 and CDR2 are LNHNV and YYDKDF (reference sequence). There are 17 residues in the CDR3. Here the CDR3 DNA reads TGTGCCACCAGCAGAGTGCAGAAGAGCAGGGCCCCGTACGAGCAGTACTTC. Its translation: CATSRVQKSRAPYEQYF.

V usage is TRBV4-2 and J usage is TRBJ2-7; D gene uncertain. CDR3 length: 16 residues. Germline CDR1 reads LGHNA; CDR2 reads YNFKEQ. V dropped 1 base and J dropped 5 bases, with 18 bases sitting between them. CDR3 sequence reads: CASSQAMVRGSDEQYF. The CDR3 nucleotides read TGTGCCAGCAGCCAAGCTATGGTCAGAGGTAGTGACGAGCAGTACTTC.